A single sample is the source of the 7 T cell receptor beta chains below, sequenced in a study of beta chain features in type 1 diabetes. Expressed TCRB transcripts were sequenced because the isolated RNA had all been reverse transcribed beforehand. The repertoire was sequenced with immunoSEQ multiplex PCR; TCRdb's copy has only in-frame clones and lacks some. Of roughly 700,000 clones listed, around 15% are singletons. Notes on the study in general: Shorter TCRB CDR3s, moderately but significantly so, marked every one of the four CD4+ subsets in Type 1 diabetes patients.

The antigens for these receptors are not known. The sample taken for sequencing was naive CD4+ T cells from blood. The receptors derive from a man younger than 35 with type 1 diabetes.

The CDR3 region has the DNA TGTGCCAGCAGTTTTGCACTGAACACTGAAGCTTTCTTT. Its protein is CASSFALNTEAFF. The rearrangement links TRBV27 to TRBJ1-1; D remains ambiguous. V was cut by 3 bases and J by 0 bases, with 5 bases left in between. There are 13 residues in the CDR3. Per germline, CDR1 MNHEY and CDR2 SMNVEV (reference sequence).

This clone occurred a few times. This chain joins TRBV7-9 and TRBJ2-3; D ambiguous. Trimming cost V 5 bases and J 2 bases, with 5 bases left between them. This CDR3 spans 12 amino acids. CDR1 SEHNR and CDR2 FQNEAQ come from the germline V gene (reference sequence). Here the CDR3 DNA reads TGTGCCAGCAGCCCTTACACAGATACGCAGTATTTT. Its translation is CASSPYTDTQYF.

The J gene is TRBJ2-1, the V gene TRBV10-3; D not resolved. V lost 0 bases, J lost 9 bases, and 15 bases lay in between. There are 15 residues in the CDR3. Germline V gives CDR1 ENHRY, CDR2 SYGVKD. CDR3 protein: CAISESGRPVAEQFF. The CDR3, as DNA: TGTGCCATCAGTGAGTCGGGCAGGCCAGTGGCTGAGCAGTTCTTC.

The rearrangement joins TRBV7-6 to TRBJ2-3; possible D gene TRBD2, 5 bases. Germline assignment: CDR1 SGHVS and CDR2 FNYEAQ. The V end lost 2 bases, the J end lost 1 base, and 10 bases lay between the germline ends. There are 15 residues in the CDR3. The CDR3 DNA sequence: TGTGCCAGCAGCTTACTCGGAGGCGGCACAGATACGCAGTATTTT. Protein sequence: CASSLLGGGTDTQYF.

The chain uses TRBV9 and TRBJ1-1; no clear D gene. CDR1 is SGDLS, CDR2 YYNGEE, per germline. The V and J ends lost 2 bases and 3 bases respectively, with 8 bases between them. The CDR3 is made up of 13 amino acids. The CDR3 reads CASSVRRDTEAFF. The CDR3 bases are TGTGCCAGCAGCGTGAGGCGGGACACTGAAGCTTTCTTT.

This chain uses TRBV14 with TRBJ1-2; TRBD1 matches at 8 bases. This CDR3 spans 13 amino acids. J was trimmed by 5 bases and V by 6 bases; bases with no gene match: 5. Germline CDR1 reads SGHDN; CDR2 reads FVKESK. CDR3 amino acids: CASRRTGYYGYTF. CDR3 DNA sequence: TGTGCCAGCAGACGGACAGGGTATTATGGCTACACCTTC.

In this sample, this clone turned up a few times. The V call is TRBV19, the J call TRBJ2-2; 10 bases fit TRBD2. Looked up from germline, CDR1 is LNHDA and CDR2 is SQIVND (reference sequence). V gave up 5 bases and J gave up 8 bases; unmatched junction bases: 5. The CDR3 is 14 amino acids. The chain's CDR3 is CASSQRLAGGELFF. The DNA for the CDR3 is TGTGCCAGTAGTCAGAGACTAGCGGGTGGGGAGCTGTTTTTT.